Each of the 7 T cell receptor beta chains below was sequenced from the same sample in a study of CD4 and CD8 cells across lung adenocarcinoma regions. TCRdb itself ran the PCR reads through MiXCR, one entry per CDR3 protein. The sample lists about 4,600 distinct CDR3 sequences, roughly 45% seen once, with about 14% in the top ten. Sequencing was performed on CD4+ T cells from the margin of a lung tumor. Receptors were obtained from a female donor with lung adenocarcinoma. The CD4 and CD8 labels of this study may be unreliable.

This clonotype was seen only a few times. No conserved phenylalanine or tryptophan is present at the end of the CDR3, so a read error is the likely explanation. It is unclear where the CDR3 begins or ends on the DNA, so no DNA is shown, and the CDR3 is as TCRdb lists it. This chain joins TRBV10-1 and TRBJ2-1; the table calls TRBD1, which could not be checked here. The CDR3 is 17 amino acids long, termini counted. Looked up from germline, CDR1 is WNHNN and CDR2 is SYGVQD (reference sequence). CDR3 loop: CASSGVRAYRDIQYFVA.

By frequency in the sample, this clonotype is medium-sized. The chain carries TRBV7-6 and TRBJ2-1; D is undetermined. Trimming took 1 base from V and 5 from J, leaving 9 bases between them. The CDR3 is 14 amino acids. CDR1 is SGHVS and CDR2 is FNYEAQ in the germline V gene. The CDR3 region has the DNA TGTGCCAGCAGCTTAGGGGCAGCCAACAATGAGCAGTTCTTC. Its protein is CASSLGAANNEQFF. Filled out from reference TRBV7-6 and TRBJ2-1, the complete variable domain reads GAGVSQSPRYKVTKRGQDVALRCDPISGHVSLYWYRQALGQGPEFLTYFNYEAQQDKSGLPNDRFSAERPEGSISTLTIQRTEQRDSAMYRCASSLGAANNEQFFGPGTRLTVL.

Many counts were recorded for this clonotype. The chain employs TRBV6-1 and TRBJ1-5; TRBD1 might be the D (5 bases). This CDR3 spans 15 amino acids. The V gene's germline CDR1 is MNHNS and CDR2 SASEGT. Trimming took off 1 base at V and 4 bases at J, with 11 bases between the two ends. The CDR3 reads CASSEVTVFNQPQHF. The CDR3 nucleotides read TGTGCCAGCAGTGAAGTGACAGTTTTTAATCAGCCCCAGCATTTT.

This clonotype was seen many times. The chain couples TRBV28 to TRBJ2-5, with 8 nucleotides matching TRBD1. The CDR3 sequence is 14 residues long. The germline V gene has CDR1 MDHEN and CDR2 SYDVKM. J gave up 3 bases and V 5 bases, and 5 bases lay outside the gene matches. The CDR3 DNA follows: TGTGCCAGCAGTCCTTGGACAGGGAAAGAGACCCAGTACTTC. Translation: CASSPWTGKETQYF.

The genes are TRBV6-1 and TRBJ1-2, with D possibly TRBD1 on 5 matching bases. The V end lost 8 bases, the J end lost 4 bases, and 14 bases lay between the germline ends. This CDR3 is 13 amino acids long. Per the germline V gene, CDR1 is MNHNS and CDR2 is SASEGT. The CDR3 DNA reads TGTGCCAGCTCGGGGCAGATCATCTATGGCTACACCTTC. Its translation is CASSGQIIYGYTF.

In this sample, this clonotype turned up a few times. This may come from a read error, since a much larger clone is one base off. The rearrangement joins TRBV6-1 to TRBJ2-1; the D gene is possibly TRBD1 (6 bases). The CDR3 is 12 residues long. Germline CDR1 MNHNS, CDR2 SASEGT. Trimming removed 6 bases from V and 10 bases from J, with 13 bases in between. CDR3 sequence: CASRTGAYEQFF. The CDR3 DNA reads as TGTGCCAGCAGGACAGGTGCCTACGAGCAGTTCTTC.

This clonotype is labeled large. This chain links TRBV6-1 with TRBJ2-1, with 11 bases fitting TRBD2. This CDR3 is 16 amino acids long. CDR1 is MNHNS and CDR2 is SASEGT in the germline V gene. Germline trimming cut 6 bases from V and 9 bases from J; bases unmatched to any gene: 13. The CDR3 reads CASSPTLAGEGCEQFF. Written as DNA, the CDR3 is TGTGCCAGCAGCCCCACACTAGCGGGAGAAGGTTGTGAGCAGTTCTTC.